What follows are 9 T cell receptor beta chains derived from one specimen sequenced in a study of blood T cell repertoires in COVID-19. Sequencing used immunoSEQ multiplex PCR; TCRdb keeps in-frame clones, though not all of them. The table lists a few hundred thousand clones, 83% of them singletons. The sample was peripheral blood. The origin of the receptors is a woman aged 45 to 65 with acute or convalescent COVID-19.

This chain uses TRBV18 with TRBJ1-1; perhaps TRBD1 as D (6 bases). Trimming removed 0 bases from V and 5 bases from J, with 13 bases in between. This CDR3 spans 15 amino acids. Germline V CDR1 and CDR2: KGHSH, LQKENI. CDR3 amino acids: CASSPPGGAGTEAFF. Written as DNA, the CDR3 is TGTGCCAGCTCACCACCGGGGGGGGCGGGGACTGAAGCTTTCTTT.

J is TRBJ2-7 and V is TRBV5-4; D is perhaps TRBD2 (5 bases). Deletions cut 0 bases from V and 2 bases from J, with 9 bases between. The CDR3 spans 14 residues. The germline V gene encodes CDR1 SGHNT and CDR2 YYREEE (reference sequence). The DNA of the CDR3 is TGTGCCAGCAGCTTGGGGGCCGGGGCCTACGAGCAGTACGTC. Translating gives CASSLGAGAYEQYV.

This chain joins TRBV29-1 and TRBJ1-1; D is perhaps TRBD1 (5 bases). The germline V and J ends were trimmed by 2 bases and 0 bases, with 7 bases remaining between them. The CDR3 has 13 amino acids. From germline, CDR1 is SQVTM and CDR2 ANQGSEA. In nucleotides, the CDR3 is TGCAGCGTTGAAAAGGGGATGAACACTGAAGCTTTCTTT. Its protein is CSVEKGMNTEAFF.

The V gene is TRBV6-2 or TRBV6-3, the J gene TRBJ2-5; D may be TRBD2 (5 bases). Trimming removed 0 bases at V and 10 bases at J, with 9 bases between. Germline V gives CDR1 MNHEY, CDR2 SVGEGT. The CDR3 spans 12 residues. The CDR3: CASSYSRAHQYF. As DNA, the CDR3 is TGTGCCAGCAGTTACTCGAGGGCCCACCAGTACTTC.

The rearrangement uses TRBV18 and TRBJ2-1; 7 positions match TRBD1. Per the germline V gene, CDR1 is KGHSH and CDR2 is LQKENI. CDR3 size: 14 residues. V shed 6 bases, J shed 5 bases, and the junction held 7 bases outside the gene matches. CDR3: CASSPGQINNEQFF. The CDR3 DNA sequence: TGTGCCAGCTCCCCGGGACAGATAAACAATGAGCAGTTCTTC.

The chain couples TRBV2 to TRBJ1-1, with D possibly TRBD1 on 6 matching bases. This CDR3 has 14 residues. Germline values: CDR1 SNHLY, CDR2 FYNNEI. Trimming shortened V by 6 bases and J by 1 base, and 12 bases separated the two germline ends. The CDR3 DNA sequence: TGTGCCAGCAGGGCAGGGGCTTGGAACACTGAAGCTTTCTTT. As protein: CASRAGAWNTEAFF.

This chain uses TRBV4-2 with TRBJ1-1; 8 nucleotides align to TRBD1. The length of the CDR3 is 17 residues. The germline gives CDR1 LGHNA, CDR2 YNFKEQ. J was trimmed by 14 bases and V by 3 bases; bases with no gene match: 23. CDR3: CASSHQGAKGGDWGVFF. Here the CDR3 DNA reads TGTGCCAGCAGCCACCAGGGGGCCAAGGGTGGGGATTGGGGAGTATTCTTT.

The chain employs TRBV6-2 or TRBV6-3 and TRBJ1-4, with 7 bases fitting TRBD1. Unmatched junction bases numbered 4, after V lost 5 bases and J lost 4 bases. Germline V gives CDR1 MNHEY, CDR2 SVGEGT. The CDR3 consists of 14 residues. The chain's CDR3 is CASSPGQRNEKLFF. The DNA of the CDR3 is TGTGCCAGCAGTCCGGGACAGCGTAATGAAAAACTGTTTTTT.

This sequence joins TRBV30 and TRBJ1-2; D is ambiguous. CDR1 GTSNPN and CDR2 SVGIG come from the germline V gene (reference sequence). The germline V and J ends were trimmed by 4 bases and 5 bases, with 14 bases remaining between them. This CDR3 is built from 13 residues. The DNA of the CDR3 is TGTGCCTGGAATCCGGGGTGGGATTATGGCTACACCTTC. It yields the protein CAWNPGWDYGYTF.